These 26 T cell receptor beta chains were sequenced from one sample in a study of beta chain features in type 1 diabetes (dated by TCRdb to about 2018). The library was produced with the immunoSEQ multiplex PCR assay. The entire amount of isolated RNA was reverse transcribed using the High Capacity cDNA Reverse Transcription Kit, so the sequenced TCRB transcripts were expressed ones. TCRdb re-hosts the immuneACCESS table, in-frame sequences only. Its copies lack some clones; in the studies checked, an unresolved V gene accounts for under half of them, and the cause for the rest is not known. The table for this sample lists around 180,000 clones; 13% of them were counted only once. 0.5% to 0.75% of the sample is in the top ten clones. What was sequenced was central memory CD4+ T cells from blood. The receptors stem from a woman aged 18 to 35 in good health.

The V call is TRBV28, the J call TRBJ1-1, with a possible D match to TRBD1 (5 bases). Deletions cut 3 bases from V and 7 bases from J, with 9 bases between. Germline CDR1 reads MDHEN; CDR2 reads SYDVKM. The CDR3 length is 12 residues. CDR3: CASSFGHNEAFF. The CDR3 DNA sequence: TGTGCCAGCAGTTTTGGACACAATGAAGCTTTCTTT.

This clone showed up just a few times. V is TRBV29-1 and J is TRBJ1-2; tentative D call: TRBD1 (5 bases). Germline V CDR1 and CDR2: SQVTM, ANQGSEA. V lost 2 bases, J lost 4 bases, and 14 bases lay in between. The CDR3 totals 14 residues. CDR3 in DNA: TGCAGCGTTGAAACGGGGGGGAGTTTCTATGGCTACACCTTC. Translating gives CSVETGGSFYGYTF.

The chain employs TRBV30 and TRBJ2-5, with TRBD2 matching over 7 bases. Germline V gives CDR1 GTSNPN, CDR2 SVGIG (reference sequence). The J segment lost 7 bases and the V segment lost 0 bases, leaving 14 bases of the junction unmatched. The CDR3 runs 16 residues. The CDR3 loop reads CAWSVRGRGFGGTQYF. CDR3 in DNA: TGTGCCTGGAGTGTACGGGGGAGGGGCTTCGGCGGGACCCAGTACTTC.

V is TRBV7-9 and J is TRBJ2-5; D gene uncertain. Germline assignment: CDR1 SEHNR and CDR2 FQNEAQ (reference sequence). The V end lost 3 bases, the J end lost 2 bases, and 10 bases lay between the germline ends. The CDR3 covers 14 residues. The CDR3 nucleotides are TGTGCCAGCAGCTTCCAGTCTGAACAAGAGACCCAGTACTTC. It translates to CASSFQSEQETQYF.

The chain combines TRBV6-1 with TRBJ2-7, with 12 bases matching TRBD2. V gave up 6 bases and J gave up 2 bases; unmatched junction bases: 5. The CDR3 runs to 15 residues. Germline V CDR1 and CDR2: MNHNS, SASEGT. CDR3 region: CASRLTSGGTYEQYF. In DNA, the CDR3 is TGTGCCAGCAGATTGACTAGCGGGGGTACCTACGAGCAGTACTTC.

The chain couples TRBV5-1 to TRBJ2-7; a possible D gene is TRBD2 (6 bases). Germline V gene data show CDR1 as SGHRS and CDR2 as YFSETQ. This CDR3 is 16 amino acids long. V gave up 0 bases and J gave up 0 bases, with 13 bases separating them. The CDR3 DNA reads as TGCGCCAGCAGCTTGGCCAGGGCGGGGAGCTCCTACGAGCAGTACTTC. Residues: CASSLARAGSSYEQYF.

This clone was seen a handful of times. The genes are TRBV7-2 and TRBJ2-3, with TRBD2 matching 9 bases. Germline values: CDR1 SGHTA, CDR2 FQGNSA. V shed 5 bases and J 13 bases; nucleotides not matched to a gene: 16. The CDR3 length is 15 residues. The CDR3 region has the DNA TGTGCCAGCAGCGGCGCGGCGACTAGCGGTGGGAGGGAGTATTTT. Translated, it gives CASSGAATSGGREYF.

Only a few counts were recorded for this clone. The chain recombines TRBV7-9 with TRBJ1-1; D is undetermined. This CDR3 region has 14 residues. Germline CDR1 and CDR2: SEHNR and FQNEAQ (reference sequence). The V gene lost 10 bases and the J gene lost 1 base, with 16 bases spanning the gap. This CDR3 reads CATEKQSWNTEAFF. The CDR3 DNA is TGTGCCACCGAGAAACAGAGTTGGAACACTGAAGCTTTCTTT.

The chain employs TRBV7-2 and TRBJ2-3; possibly TRBD2 for D (5 bases). Trimming left V 4 bases short and J 0 bases short, with 14 bases between. Germline loops: CDR1 SGHTA, CDR2 FQGNSA. The CDR3 is 16 residues long. CDR3 nucleotides: TGTGCCAGCAGCTCGCCCGGGGAGCGCAGCACAGATACGCAGTATTTT. Translation: CASSSPGERSTDTQYF. Combining the CDR3 with reference TRBV7-2 and TRBJ2-3 gives the whole variable domain GAGVSQSPSNKVTEKGKDVELRCDPISGHTALYWYRQSLGQGLEFLIYFQGNSAPDKSGLPSDRFSAERTGGSVSTLTIQRTQQEDSAVYLCASSSPGERSTDTQYFGPGTRLTVL.

The rearrangement links TRBV7-2 to TRBJ2-7; TRBD2 aligns across 9 bases. Germline V gives CDR1 SGHTA, CDR2 FQGNSA. V was pared by 5 bases and J by 5 bases, with 7 bases of the junction left unmatched. This CDR3 has 14 amino acids. For the CDR3, the DNA is TGTGCCAGCAGCAACACCGGGACTAGCAACGAGCAGTACTTC. Translating gives CASSNTGTSNEQYF.

This clone was counted between two and nine times. This chain connects TRBV28 to TRBJ2-7; tentative D call: TRBD2 (7 bases). The V end was cut by 6 bases, the J end by 3 bases, with 18 bases between. The V gene's germline CDR1 is MDHEN and CDR2 SYDVKM. This CDR3 region has 15 residues. The DNA of the CDR3 is TGTGCCAGCAGCCCTTCGGGGGGCGCCGGCTACGAGCAGTACTTC. Protein: CASSPSGGAGYEQYF. Based on the CDR3 plus reference TRBV28 and TRBJ2-7, the full variable domain is DVKVTQSSRYLVKRTGEKVFLECVQDMDHENMFWYRQDPGLGLRLIYFSYDVKMKEKGDIPEGYSVSREKKERFSLILESASTNQTSMYLCASSPSGGAGYEQYFGPGTRLTVT.

The chain links TRBV19 to TRBJ2-7; tentatively, D is TRBD1 (5 bases). The CDR3 has 13 amino acids. Per germline, CDR1 LNHDA and CDR2 SQIVND (reference sequence). Trimming stripped 5 bases from V and 3 bases from J, with 11 bases between. CDR3 in amino acids: CASSYTGHYEQYF. The CDR3 nucleotides are TGTGCCAGTAGTTACACAGGACACTACGAGCAGTACTTC.

The chain couples TRBV11-2 to TRBJ2-1, with D tentatively TRBD2 (6 bases). The CDR3 sequence is 16 residues long. The germline V gene encodes CDR1 SGHAT and CDR2 FQNNGV. V was trimmed by 5 bases and J by 10 bases, leaving 24 bases between them. The CDR3 DNA sequence: TGTGCCAGCAGCCCCCTGGTCGGGACTGGGCTTGGGGAGCAGTTCTTC. Translated: CASSPLVGTGLGEQFF.

The rearrangement links TRBV29-1 to TRBJ1-1, with D possibly being TRBD1 (6 bases). CDR3 length: 13 residues. From germline, CDR1 is SQVTM and CDR2 ANQGSEA. Trimming pared 3 bases from V and 5 bases from J, leaving 13 bases between. The CDR3 nucleotides read TGCAGCGTTGAGTTGCCAAGGGGGACTGAAGCTTTCTTT. It translates to CSVELPRGTEAFF.

V and J are TRBV29-1 and TRBJ1-5; 11 bases line up with TRBD1. The length of the CDR3 is 15 residues. Germline lookup yields CDR1 SQVTM and CDR2 ANQGSEA. Unmatched junction bases numbered 6, after V lost 4 bases and J lost 4 bases. CDR3 region: CSVGTGGAGNQPQHF. The CDR3 nucleotides read TGCAGCGTTGGGACAGGGGGCGCGGGTAATCAGCCCCAGCATTTT.

The chain has TRBV28 and TRBJ2-7; 8 positions agree with TRBD2. This CDR3 region has 15 residues. The germline CDR1 and CDR2 sequences are MDHEN and SYDVKM. V shed 7 bases, J shed 3 bases, and the junction held 11 bases outside the gene matches. This CDR3 reads CASMRTRGLVYEQYF. DNA of the CDR3: TGTGCCAGCATGAGAACACGGGGACTAGTCTACGAGCAGTACTTC.

The chain links TRBV9 to TRBJ2-1; 7 bases map to TRBD2. This CDR3 comprises 16 residues. Germline CDR1 reads SGDLS; CDR2 reads YYNGEE. The ends lost 2 bases at V and 2 bases at J; junction bases unmatched: 7. The CDR3, as DNA: TGTGCCAGCAGCGTTTTCTCCCGGGGGGCCTACAATGAGCAGTTCTTC. It translates to CASSVFSRGAYNEQFF.

This clone was detected a few times. CDR3 amino acids: CAWRGTGGYEQYF. CDR3 nucleotide sequence: TGTGCCTGGAGGGGGACAGGGGGCTACGAGCAGTACTTC. The genes are TRBV30 and TRBJ2-7; TRBD1 matches at 11 bases. CDR3 length equals 13 residues. From germline, CDR1 is GTSNPN and CDR2 SVGIG (reference sequence). Unmatched junction bases numbered 1, after V lost 3 bases and J lost 3 bases.

The chain uses TRBV10-3 and TRBJ2-3, with unresolved D. V lost 3 bases and J lost 1, with 5 bases in between. Looked up from germline, CDR1 is ENHRY and CDR2 is SYGVKD. The CDR3 covers 13 residues. CDR3 protein: CAISDGGTDTQYF. The CDR3 coding sequence is TGTGCCATCAGTGACGGAGGCACAGATACGCAGTATTTT.

This clone was seen many times. J is TRBJ2-3 and V is TRBV11-2, with TRBD1 as a possible D gene (5 bases). Germline V gene data show CDR1 as SGHAT and CDR2 as FQNNGV. V lost 1 base and J 2 bases, leaving 13 bases between the germline ends. The CDR3 runs 16 residues. The CDR3 protein is CASSLGQGLATDTQYF. CDR3 DNA sequence: TGTGCCAGCAGCTTAGGTCAGGGCCTCGCCACAGATACGCAGTATTTT. The full variable domain, completed using reference TRBV11-2 and TRBJ2-3, is EAGVAQSPRYKIIEKRQSVAFWCNPISGHATLYWYQQILGQGPKLLIQFQNNGVVDDSQLPKDRFSAERLKGVDSTLKIQPAKLEDSAVYLCASSLGQGLATDTQYFGPGTRLTVL.

CDR3 amino acids: CAWSVTGTQYF. Written as DNA, the CDR3 is TGTGCCTGGAGTGTTACGGGGACCCAGTACTTC. This rearrangement joins TRBV30 to TRBJ2-5; D is unclear. The V gene lost 0 bases and the J gene lost 7 bases, with 6 bases spanning the gap. Germline lookup yields CDR1 GTSNPN and CDR2 SVGIG (reference sequence). The CDR3 sequence is 11 residues long.

The sample holds a few counts of this clone. The rearrangement links TRBV27 to TRBJ2-7; 9 bases line up with TRBD1. Germline loops: CDR1 MNHEY, CDR2 SMNVEV (reference sequence). V was pared by 0 bases and J by 1 base, with 4 bases of the junction left unmatched. The CDR3 extends over 16 amino acids. CDR3 coding DNA: TGTGCCAGCAGTTTATCGCGACAGGGGGTATCCTACGAGCAGTACTTC. Translating it yields CASSLSRQGVSYEQYF.

V is TRBV5-1 and J is TRBJ2-3; tentative D call: TRBD1 (5 bases). With 0 bases removed from V and 4 bases from J, the gap between germline ends came to 9 bases. The CDR3 has 14 residues. Germline assignment: CDR1 SGHRS and CDR2 YFSETQ. Written as DNA, the CDR3 is TGCGCCAGCAGCTTGGACCCAGGGTCAGATACGCAGTATTTT. It translates to CASSLDPGSDTQYF.

The V and J genes are TRBV19 and TRBJ2-3; TRBD1 matches 8 bases. The junction had 2 bases not matched to a gene; V was cut back by 7 bases and J by 2 bases. CDR3 length equals 13 residues. From germline, CDR1 is LNHDA and CDR2 SQIVND (reference sequence). CDR3 sequence reads: CASTGGITDTQYF. The CDR3 DNA is TGTGCCAGTACAGGGGGCATCACAGATACGCAGTATTTT.

The sample holds a few counts of this clone. J is TRBJ2-4 and V is TRBV7-2; 7 bases are shared with TRBD2. V shed 3 bases, J shed 4 bases, and the junction held 6 bases outside the gene matches. CDR1 is SGHTA and CDR2 is FQGNSA in the germline V gene. This CDR3 comprises 15 residues. This chain's CDR3 is CASSFSGLGKNIQYF. CDR3 sequence (DNA): TGTGCCAGCAGCTTTTCCGGACTAGGGAAAAACATTCAGTACTTC.

This clone has only a few counts. The rearrangement uses TRBV4-3 and TRBJ2-1; tentatively, D is TRBD2 (6 bases). Germline V gene data show CDR1 as LGHNA and CDR2 as YSLEER. The CDR3 loop spans 14 amino acids. The V end lost 4 bases, the J end lost 8 bases, and 15 bases lay between the germline ends. CDR3 DNA sequence: TGCGCCAGCAGCCCACGAGCCGGGAGCGATGAGCAGTTCTTC. Translated, it gives CASSPRAGSDEQFF.